This TCR beta chain derives from a study of shared clonotypes between healthy human individuals. Profiled with immunoSEQ multiplex PCR; TCRdb holds only in-frame clones, not every one. The data hold about 490,000 clones, with roughly 85% observed a single time. Germline values: CDR1 LGHNA, CDR2 YSLEER. V lost 3 bases and J lost 4, with 13 bases in between. This CDR3 has 15 amino acids. Caucasian adults residing in Nashville, Tennessee made up all the donors. The sequenced sample consisted of PBMCs. J is TRBJ2-1 and V is TRBV4-3; D gene unclear. This clonotype originated in a middle-aged woman in good health. Some clones in this sample may be carry-over from other donors' samples. The CDR3 loop reads CASSHVGPYYNEQFF. Here the CDR3 DNA reads TGCGCCAGCAGCCACGTTGGACCGTATTACAATGAGCAGTTCTTC.